In this sample, the clone carrying this T cell receptor (beta chain) turned up once. Assay used: immunoSEQ multiplex PCR; TCRdb lists only in-frame clones, some missing. The data show some 340,000 clones, over 70% seen once. This record belongs to a study of blood T cell repertoires in COVID-19. V lost 1 base, J lost 1 base, and 11 bases lay in between. Germline-derived CDR1 and CDR2 are KGHSH and LQKENI. The CDR3 spans 16 residues. The sequenced sample was peripheral blood. This sequence was found in a man aged 25-45 years with active or convalescent COVID-19. This sequence joins TRBV18 and TRBJ1-5, with D possibly being TRBD1 (6 bases). The CDR3 region is CASSPRGPRSNQPQHF. As DNA, the CDR3 is TGTGCCAGCTCACCACGGGGGCCCCGGAGCAATCAGCCCCAGCATTTT.